The entry that follows covers one T cell receptor beta chain sequence. Its antigen is as yet unknown. Repertoires were generated with immunoSEQ multiplex PCR, while TCRdb's copy carries only in-frame clones and drops some. The sample records some 160,000 clones, around 90% being singletons. The data were taken from a study of T cell responses to AZD1222 COVID-19 vaccine. Study-wide results and caveats: With dominance at 160-218 and 743-854, vaccine-associated CD4 TCRs spanned spike. Following two doses of AZD1222, Spike-specific TCR breadth and depth rose. No day 14 peak samples; only post-peak repertoires were characterized.

The receptor comes from an adult in good health. Source: peripheral blood, taken on day 0 of AZD1222 vaccination.

Here the CDR3 reads CASSEWDSHYGYTF. The CDR3, as DNA: TGTGCCAGCAGCGAGTGGGACAGCCACTATGGCTACACCTTC. The chain employs TRBV5-5 and TRBJ1-2; TRBD1 agrees at 7 bases. Germline V gene data show CDR1 as SGHKS and CDR2 as YYEKEE (reference sequence). The CDR3 is 14 residues long. J gave up 3 bases and V 4 bases, and 6 bases lay outside the gene matches. Filled out from reference TRBV5-5 and TRBJ1-2, the complete variable domain reads DAGVTQSPTHLIKTRGQQVTLRCSPISGHKSVSWYQQVLGQGPQFIFQYYEKEERGRGNFPDRFSARQFPNYSSELNVNALLLGDSALYLCASSEWDSHYGYTFGSGTRLTVV.